This TCR beta chain derives from a study of blood T cell repertoires in COVID-19 (dated by TCRdb to 2019 to 2021). Regarding the research as a whole: The collaborator samples originated in the United States, Italy and Spain and spanned the acute and convalescent phases of COVID-19. Where available, HLA class I and class II types were taken from metadata supplied by the sample provider and were not determined by assay-based typing. A de-identified subject ID, COVID-19 status, age in years and sex were almost always included in the sample metadata. Samples were obtained from the ongoing ImmuneRACE study (first 160 participants) and from 1,254 subjects provided by 6 global collaborators. The repertoires were released in a freely available public database intended as a resource for research on the immune response to SARS-CoV-2. Subjects who had been exposed to COVID-19, were actively infected with it, or had recovered from it provided the deeply sampled blood TCRbeta repertoires that made up the dataset. The prospective study material was composed of cDNA or gDNA derived from T cells, B-cell-depleted T cells, or PBMCs.

The immunoSEQ Assay, a bias-controlled multiplex PCR, was used to amplify TCRbeta CDR3 regions from genomic DNA. The source study handled its data this way. Within the assay, amplification of reference gene primers was used to estimate how many nucleated cells each sample contained. To quantify the absolute abundance of each unique TCRbeta CDR3 rearrangement, sequence reads were collapsed and filtered. For each sample, productive Simpson clonality was calculated as the square root of Simpson's diversity index across productive rearrangements. TCRdb retrieved this table from immuneACCESS and kept in-frame rearrangements only. Not all clones are present; in checked studies, unresolved V genes account for under half, and no reason is known for the remainder. Clonal size and the V and J genes are those of that table, whereas D and trimming came from the DNA. The sample profile shows under 100,000 clones; roughly 86% of them were found once. The ten largest account for about 17% of the sample.

Collaborating institutions collected whole blood in K2EDTA tubes following their own protocols. For TCRbeta analysis, collaborators shipped samples as frozen whole blood, isolated PBMCs, or DNA extracted from either of those sample types. Concerning this clone: Its antigen specificity is not known. No much larger clone is present one base from it, and per-base qualities are unavailable.

From its cysteine to its phenylalanine, the CDR3 spans 15 amino acids. CDR3 DNA only is kept here, 45 bases in frame from base 1. The V and J ends are trimmed by 6 bases and 0 bases, leaving 9 bases between them. Reading the germline V gene gives CDR1 SGHTA and CDR2 FQGNSA. The paper's findings and limits, for the study overall: How much clinical and demographic metadata was included differed by source and by participant, and the metadata was provided uncurated.

This clonotype was obtained from a human donor in a cohort sampled during active COVID-19. Sequences were obtained from peripheral blood. Rearrangement joined TRBV7-2 to TRBJ2-6, with no confidently assigned D gene. The CDR3: CASRPQSSGANVLTF. At the DNA level, the sequence is TGTGCCAGCAGACCACAGAGCTCTGGGGCCAACGTCCTGACTTTC.